This is a list of T cell receptor beta chains from one sample in a study of response to subunit inactivated influenza vaccine. TCRdb reprocessed the RT-PCR reads with MiXCR, giving one entry per CDR3 protein. This sample carries 500,000 to 600,000 distinct CDR3 sequences, around 15% of them seen once, and the ten largest clones take approximately 10%. This specimen was PBMCs from blood, taken roughly 12 days after vaccination. These receptors originate from a man aged 50 to 60 who received an inactivated influenza vaccine. CDR3s include the opening cysteine and the closing phenylalanine or tryptophan. The order of the fields is D gene, CDR3 length, V gene, J gene, clone size, CDR3 protein, CDR3 DNA. A D gene is named only where the DNA matches it firmly. The size entry is marked missing in some rows and otherwise reads once, few, many or a size class.

.	14	TRBV24-1	TRBJ2-5	few	CATSWSSGQETQYF	TGTGCCACCAGTTGGTCATCGGGGCAAGAGACCCAGTACTTC
TRBD1	15	TRBV3-1	TRBJ1-2	.	CASSRATGLFYGYTF	TGTGCCAGCAGCCGCGCGACAGGGTTATTTTATGGCTACACCTTC
.	16	TRBV15	TRBJ2-5	few	CATSKARQGGGETQYF	TGTGCCACCAGCAAAGCTAGGCAGGGGGGGGGAGAGACCCAGTACTTC
TRBD2	15	TRBV29-1	TRBJ2-1	few	CSVMPIAGDYNEQFF	TGCAGCGTCATGCCCATAGCGGGGGATTACAATGAGCAGTTCTTC
TRBD2	18	TRBV6-5	TRBJ2-2	few	CASSYGTSGLGADGELFF	TGTGCCAGCAGTTACGGGACTAGCGGGTTGGGGGCGGACGGGGAGCTGTTTTTT
TRBD1	14	TRBV20-1	TRBJ1-1	.	CSASAYRGGTEAFF	TGCAGTGCTAGCGCCTACAGGGGGGGAACTGAAGCTTTCTTT
TRBD1	12	TRBV12-3/TRBV12-4	TRBJ1-1	many	CASSTGQGRAFF	TGTGCCAGCAGTACGGGACAGGGTCGGGCTTTCTTT
TRBD2	15	TRBV29-1	TRBJ2-1	.	CSVGTRFSSYNEQFF	TGCAGCGTAGGGACTAGATTTAGCTCCTACAATGAGCAGTTCTTC
TRBD1	15	TRBV24-1	TRBJ2-5	.	CATSDIRQGRETQYF	TGTGCCACCAGTGATATACGACAGGGTAGGGAGACCCAGTACTTC
.	15	TRBV5-5	TRBJ2-1	many	CASSLEGGRYNEQFF	TGTGCCAGCAGCCTAGAGGGGGGTCGATACAATGAGCAGTTCTTC
TRBD1	13	TRBV28	TRBJ2-5	.	CASSYDRGETQYF	TGTGCCAGCAGCTACGACAGGGGAGAGACCCAGTACTTC
TRBD1	12	TRBV5-1	TRBJ2-7	many	CASSSGTDNQYF	TGCGCCAGCAGCTCGGGGACAGATAACCAGTACTTC
.	12	TRBV12-3/TRBV12-4	TRBJ2-3	few	CASSSPRGTQYF	TGTGCCAGCAGTTCCCCTCGGGGTACGCAGTATTTT
TRBD2	16	TRBV5-5	TRBJ2-1	many	CASSLGTSGMGNEQFF	TGTGCCAGCAGCTTGGGGACTAGCGGGATGGGGAATGAGCAGTTCTTC
TRBD1	15	TRBV7-7	TRBJ2-1	many	CASSPLTGGGNEQFF	TGTGCTAGCAGCCCCTTGACAGGGGGCGGGAATGAGCAGTTCTTC
.	19	TRBV21-1	TRBJ2-3	.	CASSTSNYWGQDATDTQYF	TGTGCCAGCAGCACTAGTAATTACTGGGGACAGGATGCTACAGATACGCAGTATTTT
.	13	TRBV12-3/TRBV12-4	TRBJ2-5	many	CASSLWGQETQYF	TGTGCCAGCAGTTTATGGGGCCAAGAGACCCAGTACTTC
TRBD1	14	TRBV28	TRBJ2-4	few	CASSRQGAKNIQYF	TGTGCCAGCAGTCGACAGGGGGCCAAAAACATTCAGTACTTC
.	13	TRBV7-9	TRBJ2-7	few	CASSTTPGNEQYF	TGTGCCAGCAGCACCACCCCCGGGAACGAGCAGTACTTC
TRBD2	16	TRBV7-2	TRBJ2-3	.	CASSSLAGGRADTQYF	TGTGCCAGCAGCTCTCTAGCGGGAGGGCGGGCAGATACGCAGTATTTT
.	15	TRBV6-5	TRBJ1-3	.	CASSYSESSGNTIYF	TGTGCCAGCAGTTACTCGGAGAGCTCTGGAAACACCATATATTTT
.	13	TRBV7-9	TRBJ1-2	.	CASSRDGYYGYTF	TGTGCCAGTTCTCGGGACGGATATTATGGCTACACCTTC
.	16	TRBV9	TRBJ2-1	.	CASSQSPGISYNEQFF	TGTGCCAGCAGCCAAAGCCCAGGGATCTCCTACAATGAGCAGTTCTTC
.	13	TRBV12-3/TRBV12-4	TRBJ1-2	.	CASTPVNNYGYTF	TGTGCCAGCACCCCCGTGAATAACTATGGCTACACCTTC
.	14	TRBV20-1	TRBJ1-1	.	CSASGPGVFTEAFF	TGCAGTGCCAGCGGTCCCGGGGTATTCACTGAAGCTTTCTTT
.	15	TRBV5-1	TRBJ1-2	few	CASSLLSRGPYGYTF	TGCGCCAGCAGCTTGCTGAGCAGGGGTCCCTATGGCTACACCTTC
TRBD1	15	TRBV10-3	TRBJ2-7	.	CAISEGGWDGYEQYF	TGTGCCATCAGTGAAGGGGGCTGGGATGGTTACGAGCAGTACTTC
TRBD1	15	TRBV12-3/TRBV12-4	TRBJ1-1	.	CASRGIQGAPIEAFF	TGTGCCAGCAGGGGGATACAGGGGGCGCCGATTGAAGCTTTCTTT
TRBD2	15	TRBV20-1	TRBJ2-5	few	CSASRLAGLLETQYF	TGCAGTGCTAGTAGGCTAGCGGGTCTCTTGGAGACCCAGTACTTC
TRBD1	15	TRBV25-1	TRBJ2-3	few	CASSARDRDTDTQYF	TGCGCCAGCAGTGCCCGGGACAGGGACACAGATACGCAGTATTTT
.	13	TRBV7-2	TRBJ1-5	few	CASSGFSNQPQHF	TGTGCCAGCAGCGGATTTAGCAATCAGCCCCAGCATTTT